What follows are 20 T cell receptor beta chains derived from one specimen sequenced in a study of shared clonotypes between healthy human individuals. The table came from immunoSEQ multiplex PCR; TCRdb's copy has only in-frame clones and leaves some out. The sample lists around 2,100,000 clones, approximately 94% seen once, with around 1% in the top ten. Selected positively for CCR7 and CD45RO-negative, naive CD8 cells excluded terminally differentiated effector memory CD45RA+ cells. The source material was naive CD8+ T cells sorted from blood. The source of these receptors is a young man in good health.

CDR3 DNA: TGTGCCAGCAGTTCAAATCGGGACAGCGGGGCCGGGGAGCTGTTTTTT. It codes for CASSSNRDSGAGELFF. V gene TRBV28 combines with J gene TRBJ2-2, with D possibly being TRBD1 or TRBD2 (7 bases each). CDR1 MDHEN and CDR2 SYDVKM come from the germline V gene. The CDR3 has 16 residues. The V gene lost 4 bases and the J gene lost 6 bases, with 18 bases spanning the gap. The full variable domain, completed using reference TRBV28 and TRBJ2-2, is DVKVTQSSRYLVKRTGEKVFLECVQDMDHENMFWYRQDPGLGLRLIYFSYDVKMKEKGDIPEGYSVSREKKERFSLILESASTNQTSMYLCASSSNRDSGAGELFFGEGSRLTVL.

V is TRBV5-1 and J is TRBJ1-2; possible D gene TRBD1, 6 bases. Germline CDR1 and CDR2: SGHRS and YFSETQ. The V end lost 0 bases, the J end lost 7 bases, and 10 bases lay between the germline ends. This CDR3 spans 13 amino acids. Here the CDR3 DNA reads TGCGCCAGCAGCTTGGGGGACACCGTTGGCTACACCTTC. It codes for CASSLGDTVGYTF.

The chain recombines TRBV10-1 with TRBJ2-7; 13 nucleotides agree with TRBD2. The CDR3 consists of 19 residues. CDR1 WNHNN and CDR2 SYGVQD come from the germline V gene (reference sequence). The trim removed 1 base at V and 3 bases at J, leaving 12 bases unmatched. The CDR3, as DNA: TGCGCCAGCAGTGAGTGGGGACTAGCGGGGAAGGGTCCGGGCTACGAGCAGTACTTC. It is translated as CASSEWGLAGKGPGYEQYF.

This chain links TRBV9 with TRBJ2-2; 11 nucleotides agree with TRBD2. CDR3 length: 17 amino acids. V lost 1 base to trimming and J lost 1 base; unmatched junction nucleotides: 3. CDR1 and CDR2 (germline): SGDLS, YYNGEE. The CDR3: CASSVHTSGGNTGELFF. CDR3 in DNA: TGTGCCAGCAGCGTACATACTAGCGGGGGGAACACCGGGGAGCTGTTTTTT.

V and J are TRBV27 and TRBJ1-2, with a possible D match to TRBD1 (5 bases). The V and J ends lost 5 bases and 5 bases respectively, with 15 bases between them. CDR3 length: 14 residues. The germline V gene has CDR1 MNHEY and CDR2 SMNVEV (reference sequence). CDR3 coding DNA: TGTGCCAGCAGTCTCCTCGGGGGGTATTATGGCTACACCTTC. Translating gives CASSLLGGYYGYTF.

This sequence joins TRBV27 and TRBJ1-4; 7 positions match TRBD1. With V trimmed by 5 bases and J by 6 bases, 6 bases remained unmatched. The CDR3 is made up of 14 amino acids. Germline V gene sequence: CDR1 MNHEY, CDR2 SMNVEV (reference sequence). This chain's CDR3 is CASSPTGSHEKLFF. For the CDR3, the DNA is TGTGCCAGCAGTCCGACAGGGTCTCATGAAAAACTGTTTTTT.

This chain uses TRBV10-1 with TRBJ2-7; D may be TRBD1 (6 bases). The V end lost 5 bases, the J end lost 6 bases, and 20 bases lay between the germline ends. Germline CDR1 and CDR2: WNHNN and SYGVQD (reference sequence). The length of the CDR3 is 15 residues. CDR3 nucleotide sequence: TGCGCCAGCAGTAAGGGACACCTCATTCCGGGCGAGCAGTACTTC. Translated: CASSKGHLIPGEQYF.

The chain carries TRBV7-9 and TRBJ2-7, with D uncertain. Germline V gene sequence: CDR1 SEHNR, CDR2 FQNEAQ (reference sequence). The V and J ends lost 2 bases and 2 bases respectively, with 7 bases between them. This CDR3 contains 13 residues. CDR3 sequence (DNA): TGTGCCAGCAGCTTACAAGACACCTACGAGCAGTACTTC. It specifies CASSLQDTYEQYF.

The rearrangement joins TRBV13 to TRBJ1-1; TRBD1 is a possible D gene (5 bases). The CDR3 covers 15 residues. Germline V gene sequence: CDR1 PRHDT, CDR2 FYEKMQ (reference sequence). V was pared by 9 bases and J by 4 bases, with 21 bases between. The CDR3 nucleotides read TGTGCCAGGGGCGGCGGGGAGTCTCAGGGCACTGAAGCTTTCTTT. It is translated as CARGGGESQGTEAFF. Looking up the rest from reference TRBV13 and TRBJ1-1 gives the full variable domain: AAGVIQSPRHLIKEKRETATLKCYPIPRHDTVYWYQQGPGQDPQFLISFYEKMQSDKGSIPDRFSAQQFSDYHSELNMSSLELGDSALYFCARGGGESQGTEAFFGQGTRLTVV.

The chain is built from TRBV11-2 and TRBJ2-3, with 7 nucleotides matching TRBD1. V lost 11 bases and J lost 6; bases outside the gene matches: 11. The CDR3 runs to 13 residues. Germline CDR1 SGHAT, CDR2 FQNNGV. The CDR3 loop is CASYDRAGDTQYF. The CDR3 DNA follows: TGTGCCTCTTACGACAGGGCTGGGGATACGCAGTATTTT.

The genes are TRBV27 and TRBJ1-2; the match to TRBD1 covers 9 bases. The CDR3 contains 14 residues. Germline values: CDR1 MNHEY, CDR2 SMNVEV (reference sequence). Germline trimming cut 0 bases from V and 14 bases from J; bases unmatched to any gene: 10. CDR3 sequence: CASSLSWDRAVVTF. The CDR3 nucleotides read TGTGCCAGCAGTTTATCGTGGGACAGGGCCGTCGTTACCTTC.

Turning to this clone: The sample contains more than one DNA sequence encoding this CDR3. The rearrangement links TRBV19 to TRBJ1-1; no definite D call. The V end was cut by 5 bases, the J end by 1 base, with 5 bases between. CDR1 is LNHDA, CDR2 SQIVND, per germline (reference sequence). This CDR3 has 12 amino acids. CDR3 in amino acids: CASSRENTEAFF. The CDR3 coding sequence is TGTGCCAGTAGTCGGGAGAACACTGAAGCTTTCTTT.

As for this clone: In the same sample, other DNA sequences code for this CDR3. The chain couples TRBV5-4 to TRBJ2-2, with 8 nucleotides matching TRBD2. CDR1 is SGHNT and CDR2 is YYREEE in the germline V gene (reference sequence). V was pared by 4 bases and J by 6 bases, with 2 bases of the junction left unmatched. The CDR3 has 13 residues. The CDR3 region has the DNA TGTGCCAGCAGCCCGGGACTAGCCGGGGAGCTGTTTTTT. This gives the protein CASSPGLAGELFF.

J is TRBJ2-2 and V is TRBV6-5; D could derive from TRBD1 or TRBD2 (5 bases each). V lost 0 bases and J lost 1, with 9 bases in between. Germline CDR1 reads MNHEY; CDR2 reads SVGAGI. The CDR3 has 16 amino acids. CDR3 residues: CASSYSWDGNTGELFF. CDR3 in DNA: TGTGCCAGCAGTTACTCGTGGGACGGGAACACCGGGGAGCTGTTTTTT.

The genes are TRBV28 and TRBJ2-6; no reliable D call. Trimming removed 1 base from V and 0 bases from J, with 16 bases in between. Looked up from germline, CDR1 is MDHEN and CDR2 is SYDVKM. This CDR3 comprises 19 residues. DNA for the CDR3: TGTGCCAGCAGTTTATCAACTGGAGTTTTGGTCTCTGGGGCCAACGTCCTGACTTTC. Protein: CASSLSTGVLVSGANVLTF.

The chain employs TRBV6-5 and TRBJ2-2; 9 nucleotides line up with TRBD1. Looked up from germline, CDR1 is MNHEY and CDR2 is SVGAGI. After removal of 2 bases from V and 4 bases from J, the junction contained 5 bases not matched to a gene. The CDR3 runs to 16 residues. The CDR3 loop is CASSYPQGAGTGELFF. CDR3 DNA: TGTGCCAGCAGTTACCCACAGGGGGCAGGCACCGGGGAGCTGTTTTTT.

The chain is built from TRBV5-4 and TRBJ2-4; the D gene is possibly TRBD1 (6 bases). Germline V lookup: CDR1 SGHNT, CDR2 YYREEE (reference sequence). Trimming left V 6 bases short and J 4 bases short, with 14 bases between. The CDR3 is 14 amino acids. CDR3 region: CASTSGASKNIQYF. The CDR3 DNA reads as TGTGCCAGCACCTCAGGGGCCAGTAAAAACATTCAGTACTTC.

CDR3 sequence: CASHWRGGSVGYTF. The CDR3 DNA sequence: TGTGCCAGCCACTGGCGTGGGGGATCGGTTGGCTACACCTTC. V is TRBV5-6 and J is TRBJ1-2; D is possibly TRBD1 (5 bases). CDR3 length: 14 residues. Germline values: CDR1 SGHDT, CDR2 YYEEEE. Trimming stripped 7 bases from V and 7 bases from J, with 20 bases between.

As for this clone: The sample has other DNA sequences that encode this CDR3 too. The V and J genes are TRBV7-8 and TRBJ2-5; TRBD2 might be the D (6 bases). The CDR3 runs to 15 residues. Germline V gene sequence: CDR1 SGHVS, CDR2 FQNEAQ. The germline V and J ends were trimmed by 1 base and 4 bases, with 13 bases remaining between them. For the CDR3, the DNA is TGTGCCAGCAGCTTAGGCACTGGGGGGAGAGAGACCCAGTACTTC. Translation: CASSLGTGGRETQYF.

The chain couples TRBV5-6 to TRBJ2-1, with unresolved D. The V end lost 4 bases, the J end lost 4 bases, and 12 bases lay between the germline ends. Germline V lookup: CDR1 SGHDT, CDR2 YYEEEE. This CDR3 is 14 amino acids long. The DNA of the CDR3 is TGTGCCAGCAGCCCCCCTTGGGGTTACAATGAGCAGTTCTTC. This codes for CASSPPWGYNEQFF.